These 23 T cell receptor beta chains originate from one sample sequenced in a study of blood T cells in healthy people across ages. Primed by a sample-barcoded 5' primer and a J-beta primer mix, a second PCR proceeded for 7 to 11 cycles. TCRdb re-called the 5' RACE reads through MiXCR, storing one row per CDR3 protein. The sample holds over 1,500,000 distinct CDR3 sequences, approximately 40% seen once. Input material: blood. The receptors here all came from a human donor in good health.

The V and J genes are TRBV20-1 and TRBJ2-1; D possibly uses TRBD1 or TRBD2 (5 bases each). V lost 7 bases, J lost 11 bases, and 15 bases lay in between. This CDR3 has 11 residues. CDR1 is DFQATT and CDR2 is SNEGSKA in the germline V gene (reference sequence). In DNA, the CDR3 is TGCAGTGTTCAAGGGGTCGGGAAGCAGTTCTTC. Protein product: CSVQGVGKQFF.

V is TRBV28 and J is TRBJ2-7, with 7 nucleotides matching TRBD2. CDR3 length: 15 residues. V lost 5 bases to trimming and J lost 2 bases; unmatched junction nucleotides: 9. Germline V CDR1 and CDR2: MDHEN, SYDVKM. The CDR3 DNA reads TGTGCCAGCAGTACGGGGGGAAGTGGAACCTACGAGCAGTACTTC. Translated: CASSTGGSGTYEQYF.

This clonotype appeared a few times. The chain combines TRBV10-3 with TRBJ1-2; D might be TRBD1 (5 bases). V lost 8 bases to trimming and J lost 2 bases, with 15 bases between them. The germline V gene has CDR1 ENHRY and CDR2 SYGVKD. The CDR3 sequence is 14 residues long. CDR3 sequence (DNA): TGTGCCATCGCCCCCCGTGGGGGAAACTATGGCTACACCTTC. It encodes CAIAPRGGNYGYTF.

The rearrangement joins TRBV5-1 to TRBJ2-7, with TRBD2 identical over 8 bases. V was clipped by 4 bases and J by 2 bases; unmatched bases: 11. Germline V CDR1 and CDR2: SGHRS, YFSETQ. This CDR3 is 16 amino acids long. The CDR3 reads CASSGSGGGGTYEQYF. The DNA for the CDR3 is TGCGCCAGCAGCGGGTCAGGTGGCGGGGGGACCTACGAGCAGTACTTC.

This clonotype was seen only a few times. The CDR3 protein is CASSLRGESSGANVLTF. CDR3 in DNA: TGTGCCAGCAGCTTAAGGGGGGAGAGCTCTGGGGCCAACGTCCTGACTTTC. The chain combines TRBV7-9 with TRBJ2-6; D may be TRBD1 or TRBD2 (6 bases each). Germline-derived CDR1 and CDR2 are SEHNR and FQNEAQ (reference sequence). This CDR3 is 17 amino acids long. Trimming stripped 2 bases from V and 0 bases from J, with 11 bases between.

Many counts were recorded for this clonotype. V and J are TRBV6-2 or TRBV6-3 and TRBJ2-1; D gene ambiguous. Germline V gives CDR1 MNHEY, CDR2 SVGEGT. V was clipped by 5 bases and J by 4 bases, with 9 bases between them. This CDR3 is built from 13 residues. The CDR3 coding sequence is TGTGCCAGCAGTGCAGACGGATACAATGAGCAGTTCTTC. Its translation is CASSADGYNEQFF.

The chain couples TRBV7-8 to TRBJ2-1; 10 bases fit TRBD2. The CDR3 is made up of 16 amino acids. Germline V gene lookup returns CDR1 SGHVS and CDR2 FQNEAQ. With V trimmed by 5 bases and J by 7 bases, 11 bases remained unmatched. In DNA, the CDR3 is TGTGCCAGCAGCGCCTTACTAGCGGGGATGTTGAATGAGCAGTTCTTC. Residues: CASSALLAGMLNEQFF.

This clonotype was seen more than once but under ten times. J is TRBJ2-3 and V is TRBV2, with TRBD1 matching 8 bases. The CDR3 runs to 14 residues. Trimming removed 5 bases from V and 4 bases from J; junction bases left unmatched: 5. CDR1 and CDR2 from the germline V gene are SNHLY and FYNNEI. This CDR3 is CASSPDRGADTQYF. For the CDR3, the DNA is TGTGCCAGCAGTCCCGACAGGGGTGCAGATACGCAGTATTTT. Based on the CDR3 plus reference TRBV2 and TRBJ2-3, the full variable domain is EPEVTQTPSHQVTQMGQEVILRCVPISNHLYFYWYRQILGQKVEFLVSFYNNEISEKSEIFDDQFSVERPDGSNFTLKIRSTKLEDSAMYFCASSPDRGADTQYFGPGTRLTVL.

This rearrangement joins TRBV12-3 or TRBV12-4 to TRBJ1-2, with 7 bases fitting TRBD1. The length of the CDR3 is 14 residues. Trimming removed 6 bases from V and 8 bases from J; junction bases left unmatched: 12. The CDR3 loop is CASRRGQDFLGYTF. DNA of the CDR3: TGTGCCAGCAGGCGAGGACAGGACTTTCTAGGCTACACCTTC.

A few counts support this clonotype. The chain links TRBV5-1 to TRBJ2-1; 9 bases match TRBD1. Germline trimming cut 2 bases from V and 15 bases from J; bases unmatched to any gene: 3. CDR1 is SGHRS and CDR2 is YFSETQ in the germline V gene. The length of the CDR3 is 11 residues. The DNA for the CDR3 is TGCGCCAGCAGCTTAGGGACAGGGTGGTTCTTC. Translating gives CASSLGTGWFF.

Notes on this clonotype: Here the CDR3 omits its conserved ending phenylalanine or tryptophan, so a read error is the likely source. This sequence joins TRBV19 and TRBJ2-3; a weak D match, TRBD2 (6 bases). Deletions cut 0 bases from V and 5 bases from J, with 6 bases between. CDR1 and CDR2 from the germline V gene are LNHDA and SQIVND (reference sequence). The CDR3 sequence is 13 residues long. In DNA form, the CDR3 reads TGTGCCAGTAGTATAGAGGGGGGAGATACGCAGTATCTT. As protein: CASSIEGGDTQYL.

This clonotype was found once. The chain recombines TRBV7-2 with TRBJ2-5; 8 bases match TRBD1. Germline V gene sequence: CDR1 SGHTA, CDR2 FQGNSA. The CDR3 has 14 residues. Germline trimming cut 5 bases from V and 5 bases from J; bases unmatched to any gene: 7. CDR3 in amino acids: CTSSARQGRETQYF. CDR3 bases: TGTACCAGCAGCGCCCGACAGGGGAGGGAGACCCAGTACTTC.

V and J are TRBV5-1 and TRBJ1-1; 9 bases line up with TRBD1. The CDR3 has 19 amino acids. From germline, CDR1 is SGHRS and CDR2 YFSETQ. Trimming cost V 1 base and J 0 bases; bases outside gene matches: 13. The CDR3 coding sequence is TGCGCCAGCAGCTTGACGCCGAGGGACAGGGACTCTTTGAACACTGAAGCTTTCTTT. Encoded protein: CASSLTPRDRDSLNTEAFF.

The rearrangement joins TRBV10-3 to TRBJ2-3; D is unresolved. The ends were cut back, 4 bases at V and 1 base at J, with 6 bases in the middle. This CDR3 comprises 13 residues. CDR1 and CDR2 (germline): ENHRY, SYGVKD. The CDR3 DNA reads as TGTGCCATCAGTGTCTCGGGCACAGATACGCAGTATTTT. Translating it yields CAISVSGTDTQYF.

In its sample, this clonotype was seen a few times. The chain uses TRBV20-1 and TRBJ1-2; the D is unclear. V lost 6 bases and J 4 bases, leaving 18 bases between the germline ends. CDR1 and CDR2 from the germline V gene are DFQATT and SNEGSKA (reference sequence). The CDR3 spans 14 residues. This CDR3 is CSAPSEGRIYGYTF. CDR3 coding DNA: TGCAGTGCCCCCAGCGAAGGCAGGATCTATGGCTACACCTTC.

The chain has TRBV5-1 and TRBJ2-3, with TRBD2 matching 12 bases. With 7 bases clipped from V and 2 bases from J, the junction kept 5 bases outside the gene matches. This CDR3 comprises 15 residues. In germline, CDR1 is SGHRS, CDR2 YFSETQ. As DNA, the CDR3 is TGCGCCAGCCAGACTAGCGGGGGAAACACAGATACGCAGTATTTT. This gives the protein CASQTSGGNTDTQYF.

This chain connects TRBV14 to TRBJ2-7; 7 bases align to TRBD1. The CDR3 is 16 residues long. CDR1 SGHDN and CDR2 FVKESK come from the germline V gene. J was trimmed by 5 bases and V by 6 bases; bases with no gene match: 16. The CDR3 is CASRQKRQGTIDEQYF. CDR3 nucleotide sequence: TGTGCCAGCAGACAAAAAAGACAGGGTACAATCGACGAGCAGTACTTC.

This clonotype was seen only a few times. V and J are TRBV15 and TRBJ1-2; D might be TRBD1 (6 bases). The CDR3 loop spans 14 amino acids. V lost 5 bases and J lost 0, with 10 bases in between. Germline CDR1 is LNHNV and CDR2 is YYDKDF (reference sequence). The CDR3 is CATSGGQTNYGYTF. Written as DNA, the CDR3 is TGTGCCACCAGCGGCGGACAGACTAACTATGGCTACACCTTC.

The rearrangement links TRBV7-6 to TRBJ2-6; D possibly uses TRBD1 or TRBD2 (5 bases each). This CDR3 has 18 residues. The V gene lost 4 bases and the J gene lost 0 bases, with 16 bases spanning the gap. From germline, CDR1 is SGHVS and CDR2 FNYEAQ. The CDR3 DNA follows: TGTGCCAGCAGCTCCCTCGTGGGACGGCCCTCTGGGGCCAACGTCCTGACTTTC. This codes for CASSSLVGRPSGANVLTF.

This clonotype was observed a few times. The chain combines TRBV7-3 with TRBJ2-1, with 15 nucleotides matching TRBD2. V dropped 1 base and J dropped 5; count of bases not matched to a gene: 12. The CDR3 covers 20 residues. The germline CDR1 and CDR2 sequences are SGHTA and FQGTGA. DNA of the CDR3: TGTGCCAGCAGCTTAAGGACTAGCGGGGGGGGTAATTTCCTCAACAATGAGCAGTTCTTC. Encoded protein: CASSLRTSGGGNFLNNEQFF.

The table lists this clonotype with a few counts. The J gene is TRBJ2-7, the V gene TRBV2, with TRBD2 identical over 11 bases. The V segment lost 7 bases and the J segment 3 bases; nucleotides outside the gene matches: 2. Germline V CDR1 and CDR2: SNHLY, FYNNEI. This CDR3 region has 13 residues. The CDR3 nucleotides are TGTGCCAGCAATAGCGGGGGGGTCTACGAGCAGTACTTC. Amino acids: CASNSGGVYEQYF.

The V and J genes are TRBV6-2 or TRBV6-3 and TRBJ2-3, with D uncertain. The CDR3 loop spans 14 amino acids. CDR1 and CDR2 (germline): MNHEY, SVGEGT. V dropped 7 bases and J dropped 4 bases, with 15 bases sitting between them. CDR3 sequence: CASKIRGLPDTQYF. In nucleotides, the CDR3 is TGTGCCAGCAAAATTAGAGGTCTCCCAGATACGCAGTATTTT.

The gene calls are TRBV20-1 and TRBJ2-6; D is undetermined. Between the trimmed V and J ends, which lost 4 bases and 0 bases, there was a span of 10 bases. Germline V CDR1 and CDR2: DFQATT, SNEGSKA (reference sequence). This CDR3 contains 15 residues. CDR3 bases: TGCAGTGCTATGGGTTTGGGCTCTGGGGCCAACGTCCTGACTTTC. Amino acid sequence: CSAMGLGSGANVLTF.